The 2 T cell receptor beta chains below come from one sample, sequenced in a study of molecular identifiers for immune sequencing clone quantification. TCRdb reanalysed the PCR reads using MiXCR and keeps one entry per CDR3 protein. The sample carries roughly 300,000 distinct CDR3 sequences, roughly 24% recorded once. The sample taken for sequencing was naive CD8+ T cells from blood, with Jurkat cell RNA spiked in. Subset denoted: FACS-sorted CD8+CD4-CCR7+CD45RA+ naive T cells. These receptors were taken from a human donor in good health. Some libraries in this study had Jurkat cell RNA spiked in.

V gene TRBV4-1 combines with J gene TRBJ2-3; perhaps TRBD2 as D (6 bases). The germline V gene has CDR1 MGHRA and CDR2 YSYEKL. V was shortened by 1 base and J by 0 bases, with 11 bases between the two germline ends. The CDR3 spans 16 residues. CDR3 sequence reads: CASSQVAGPSTDTQYF. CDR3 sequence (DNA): TGCGCCAGCAGCCAAGTTGCGGGGCCTAGCACAGATACGCAGTATTTT.

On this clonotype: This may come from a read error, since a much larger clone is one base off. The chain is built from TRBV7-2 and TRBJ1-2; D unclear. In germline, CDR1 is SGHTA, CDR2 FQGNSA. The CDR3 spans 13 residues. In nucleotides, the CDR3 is TGTGCCAGCAGCTTAGGTCGGTGGTATGGCAACACCTTC. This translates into CASSLGRWYGNTF.